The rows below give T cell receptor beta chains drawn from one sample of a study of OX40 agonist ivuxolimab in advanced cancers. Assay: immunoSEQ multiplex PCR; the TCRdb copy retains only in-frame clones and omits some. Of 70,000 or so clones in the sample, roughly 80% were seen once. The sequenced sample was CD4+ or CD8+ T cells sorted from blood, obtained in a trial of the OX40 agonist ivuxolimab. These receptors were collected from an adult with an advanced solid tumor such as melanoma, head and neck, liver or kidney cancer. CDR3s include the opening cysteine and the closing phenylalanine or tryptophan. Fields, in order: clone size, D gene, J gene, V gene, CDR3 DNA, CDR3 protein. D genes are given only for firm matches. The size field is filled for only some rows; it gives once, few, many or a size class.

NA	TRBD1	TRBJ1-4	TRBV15	TGTGCCACCAGCAGGGGATCTCTGGGGACAGCGGCTGAAAAACTGTTTTTT	CATSRGSLGTAAEKLFF
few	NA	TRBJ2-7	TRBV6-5	TGTGCCAGCAGTTACGTGCGTATGGGACGGAGTTACGAGCAGTACTTC	CASSYVRMGRSYEQYF
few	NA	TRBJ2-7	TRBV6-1	TGTGCCAGCAGGAGCTGGGACGGCTACGAGCAGTACTTC	CASRSWDGYEQYF
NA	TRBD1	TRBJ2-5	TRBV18	TGTGCCAGCTCACTACTCGGACAGGGGGCCTCGGGGGAGACCCAGTACTTC	CASSLLGQGASGETQYF
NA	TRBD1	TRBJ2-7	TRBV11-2	TGTGCCAGCAGCTCTCCTGGGACAGGCAAGGGCTTCGAGCGGTACTTC	CASSSPGTGKGFERYF
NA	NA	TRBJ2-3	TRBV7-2	TGTGCCAGCAGCTTAGGAGAGAGGGGATTCGAGTATTTT	CASSLGERGFEYF
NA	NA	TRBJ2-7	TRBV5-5	TGTGCCAGCAGCTTGACAGGAAACTACGAGCAGTACTTC	CASSLTGNYEQYF
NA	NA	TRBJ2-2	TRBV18	TGTGCCAGCTCACCCGCACAAGGAAACACCGGGGAGCTGTTTTTT	CASSPAQGNTGELFF
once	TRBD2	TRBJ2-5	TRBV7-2	TGTGCCAGCAGCTCCGTCGGGACTAGTTATCGGCAGTACTTC	CASSSVGTSYRQYF
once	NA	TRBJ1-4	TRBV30	TGTGCCTGGAGTAGGGCAGGGGATGAGGAAAAACTGTTTTTT	CAWSRAGDEEKLFF
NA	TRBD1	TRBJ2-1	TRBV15	TGTGCCACCAGCAGAGGACAGGGGCGTCCGGAGCAGTTCTTC	CATSRGQGRPEQFF
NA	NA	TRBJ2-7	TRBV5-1	TGCGCCAGCAGCTTGGAGGGATGGGACACCTCCTACGAGCAGTACTTC	CASSLEGWDTSYEQYF
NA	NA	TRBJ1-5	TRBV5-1	TGCGCCAGCAGCTTGGAGGGGGTTAGCAATCAGCCCCAGCATTTT	CASSLEGVSNQPQHF
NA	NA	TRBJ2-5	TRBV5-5	TGTGCCAGCAGCGTCCAAGGGTGGAGCCGGTCGGAGACCCAGTACTTC	CASSVQGWSRSETQYF
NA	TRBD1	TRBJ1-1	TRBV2	TGTGCCAGCAGTTCAAGACAGGGGAACACTGAAGCTTTCTTT	CASSSRQGNTEAFF
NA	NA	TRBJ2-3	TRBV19	TGTGCCAGTAGTGAAGGCTCGGCAGATACGCAGTATTTT	CASSEGSADTQYF
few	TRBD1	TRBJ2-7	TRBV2	TGTGCCAGCTTGGTACAGGGGTTCTCCTACGAGCAGTACTTC	CASLVQGFSYEQYF
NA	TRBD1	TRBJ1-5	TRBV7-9	TGTGCCAGCAGCTTGACAGGGGGGAATCAGCCCCAGCATTTT	CASSLTGGNQPQHF
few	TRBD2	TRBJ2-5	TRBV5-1	TGCGCCAGCTGTCGTACTAGCGGGGGGCTAGAGACCCAGTACTTC	CASCRTSGGLETQYF
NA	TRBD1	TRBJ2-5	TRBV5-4	TGTGCCAGCAGCCCGACAGGGTATCGCCAAGAGACCCAGTACTTC	CASSPTGYRQETQYF
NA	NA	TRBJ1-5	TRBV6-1	TGTGCCAGCCGACAGGCGGGCAATCAGCCCCAGCATTTT	CASRQAGNQPQHF
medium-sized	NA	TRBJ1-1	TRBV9	TGTGCCAGCAGCGCTGGGCAGGCTATGAACACTGAAGCTTTCTTT	CASSAGQAMNTEAFF
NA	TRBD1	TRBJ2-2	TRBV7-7	TGTGCCAGCAGCCCTCTCACAGGGGGCGGCGGGGAGCTGTTTTTT	CASSPLTGGGGELFF
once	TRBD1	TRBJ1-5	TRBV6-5	TGTGCCAGCAGGAGGGACAGTAGCAATCAGCCCCAGCATTTT	CASRRDSSNQPQHF
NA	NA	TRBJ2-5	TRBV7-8	TGTGCCAGCAGCTTCGACCAAGAGACCCAGTACTTC	CASSFDQETQYF
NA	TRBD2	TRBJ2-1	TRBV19	TGTGCCAGTAGCGGGACTAGTCTCCACAATGAGCAGTTCTTC	CASSGTSLHNEQFF
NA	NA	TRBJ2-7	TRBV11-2	TGTGCCAGCAGCCCCGGCAGGGACCAGCATCCCTACGAGCAGTACTTC	CASSPGRDQHPYEQYF
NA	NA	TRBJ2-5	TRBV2	TGTGCCAGCAGTGTGGGACCCCAGCAAGAGACCCAGTACTTC	CASSVGPQQETQYF
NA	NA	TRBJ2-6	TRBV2	TGTGCCAGCAGTGTCGGGGGATCCGGGGCCAACGTCCTGACTTTC	CASSVGGSGANVLTF